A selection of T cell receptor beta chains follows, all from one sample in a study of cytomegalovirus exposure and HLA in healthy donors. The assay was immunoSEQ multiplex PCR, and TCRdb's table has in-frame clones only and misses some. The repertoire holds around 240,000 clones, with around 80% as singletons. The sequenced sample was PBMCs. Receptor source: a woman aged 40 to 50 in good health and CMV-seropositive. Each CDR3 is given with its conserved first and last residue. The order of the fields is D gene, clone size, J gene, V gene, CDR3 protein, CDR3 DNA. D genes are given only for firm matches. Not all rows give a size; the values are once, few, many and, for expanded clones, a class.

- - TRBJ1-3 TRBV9 CASSVEGRGGNTIYF TGTGCCAGCAGCGTAGAAGGACGAGGGGGAAACACCATATATTTT
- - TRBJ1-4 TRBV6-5 CASSYGGAEEKLFF TGTGCCAGCAGTTACGGGGGGGCGGAGGAAAAACTGTTTTTT
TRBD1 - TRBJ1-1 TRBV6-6 CASLGTGGPNTEAFF TGTGCCAGCCTAGGGACAGGGGGACCTAACACTGAAGCTTTCTTT
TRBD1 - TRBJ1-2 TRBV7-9 CASNPRAGQGTHGYTF TGTGCCAGCAACCCCCGCGCGGGACAGGGTACACATGGCTACACCTTC
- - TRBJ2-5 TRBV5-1 CASSLLVSQETQYF TGCGCCAGCAGCTTGCTCGTCAGTCAAGAGACCCAGTACTTC
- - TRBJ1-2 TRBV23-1 CASSPKGQGLDGYTF TGCGCCAGCAGTCCGAAGGGGCAGGGGTTGGATGGCTACACCTTC
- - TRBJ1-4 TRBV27 CASRVFSGDNEKLFF TGTGCCAGCAGGGTTTTCTCGGGGGATAATGAAAAACTGTTTTTT
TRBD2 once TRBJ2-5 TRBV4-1 CASSRRLAGGGHQETQYF TGCGCCAGCAGCCGTCGACTAGCGGGAGGAGGGCACCAAGAGACCCAGTACTTC
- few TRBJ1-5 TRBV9 CASSERRDTPSNQPQHF TGTGCCAGCAGCGAGCGGAGGGATACTCCTAGCAATCAGCCCCAGCATTTT
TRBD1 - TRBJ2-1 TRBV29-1 CSTSGTGDEQFF TGCAGCACATCCGGGACAGGGGATGAGCAGTTCTTC
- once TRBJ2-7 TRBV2 CASSLLNPQYNEQYF TGTGCCAGCAGCCTCTTAAACCCCCAGTACAACGAGCAGTACTTC